Listed here are 6 T cell receptor beta chains from one sample, sequenced in a study of shared clonotypes between healthy human individuals. The data were produced by immunoSEQ multiplex PCR, yet TCRdb's version contains in-frame clones alone and is incomplete. The sample lists 2,500,000 or so clones, over 85% occurring once. Sequenced: naive CD4+ T cells from PBMCs. Subset described: CD45RA+ positively selected. The origin of the receptors is a man aged 18-30 years in good health. Some clones in this sample may be carry-over from other donors' samples.

The chain uses TRBV5-6 and TRBJ2-7; TRBD2 matches 7 bases. Germline lookup yields CDR1 SGHDT and CDR2 YYEEEE. Trimming removed 1 base from V and 7 bases from J; junction bases left unmatched: 8. This CDR3 is 14 amino acids long. The CDR3 DNA sequence: TGTGCCAGCAGCTTGCAGGGAGGGGCTGAGGAGCAGTACTTC. Translation gives CASSLQGGAEEQYF.

The chain couples TRBV5-1 to TRBJ2-1; D may be TRBD2 (5 bases). The germline V and J ends were trimmed by 7 bases and 0 bases, with 11 bases remaining between them. Per the germline V gene, CDR1 is SGHRS and CDR2 is YFSETQ. This CDR3 comprises 14 residues. As DNA, the CDR3 is TGCGCCAGCCATAGCCGGGGCTCCTACAATGAGCAGTTCTTC. This translates into CASHSRGSYNEQFF.

In this sample, this clone turned up once. The chain recombines TRBV30 with TRBJ1-5, with TRBD1 as a possible D gene (6 bases). V was shortened by 0 bases and J by 6 bases, with 15 bases between the two germline ends. This CDR3 has 15 amino acids. Germline V CDR1 and CDR2: GTSNPN, SVGIG (reference sequence). This chain's CDR3 is CAWSVGDMSIQPQHF. CDR3 coding DNA: TGTGCCTGGAGTGTGGGGGACATGTCGATTCAGCCCCAGCATTTT. The variable domain in full, with the rest retrieved from reference TRBV30 and TRBJ1-5, is SQTIHQWPATLVQPVGSPLSLECTVEGTSNPNLYWYRQAAGRGLQLLFYSVGIGQISSEVPQNLSASRPQDRQFILSSKKLLLSDSGFYLCAWSVGDMSIQPQHFGDGTRLSIL.

The V call is TRBV5-6, the J call TRBJ1-1; no clear D gene. V lost 0 bases and J 0 bases, leaving 6 bases between the germline ends. Germline V gene sequence: CDR1 SGHDT, CDR2 YYEEEE. CDR3 size: 14 residues. The CDR3: CASSLGKVNTEAFF. The CDR3 region has the DNA TGTGCCAGCAGCTTGGGGAAGGTGAACACTGAAGCTTTCTTT.

Details on this clone: In the same sample, other DNA sequences code for this CDR3. The chain carries TRBV2 and TRBJ2-7; 7 positions match TRBD1. V shed 7 bases and J 1 base; nucleotides not matched to a gene: 7. This CDR3 spans 14 amino acids. The germline V gene encodes CDR1 SNHLY and CDR2 FYNNEI. For the CDR3, the DNA is TGTGCCAGCAATCCCGACAGGGATTCCTACGAGCAGTACTTC. Protein sequence: CASNPDRDSYEQYF.

The V gene is TRBV2, the J gene TRBJ2-1; D possibly corresponds to TRBD2 (6 bases). The V and J ends lost 10 bases and 0 bases respectively, with 22 bases between them. The CDR3 totals 17 residues. Germline CDR1 SNHLY, CDR2 FYNNEI. CDR3 in amino acids: CAIAWVAAIRSYNEQFF. The CDR3 DNA is TGTGCCATCGCATGGGTAGCGGCAATTCGCTCCTACAATGAGCAGTTCTTC.